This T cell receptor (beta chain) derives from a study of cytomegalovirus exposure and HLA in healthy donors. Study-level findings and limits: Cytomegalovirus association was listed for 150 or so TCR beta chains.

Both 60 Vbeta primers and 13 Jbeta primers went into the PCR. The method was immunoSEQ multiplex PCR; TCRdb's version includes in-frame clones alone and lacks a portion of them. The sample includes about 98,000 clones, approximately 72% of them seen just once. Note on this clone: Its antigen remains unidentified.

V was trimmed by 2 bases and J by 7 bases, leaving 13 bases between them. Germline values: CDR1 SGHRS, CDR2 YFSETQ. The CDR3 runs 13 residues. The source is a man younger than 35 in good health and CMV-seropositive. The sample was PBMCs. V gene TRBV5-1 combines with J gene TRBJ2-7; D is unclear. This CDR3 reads CASSFTPLGEQYF. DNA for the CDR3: TGCGCCAGCAGCTTCACTCCCCTAGGAGAGCAGTACTTC.